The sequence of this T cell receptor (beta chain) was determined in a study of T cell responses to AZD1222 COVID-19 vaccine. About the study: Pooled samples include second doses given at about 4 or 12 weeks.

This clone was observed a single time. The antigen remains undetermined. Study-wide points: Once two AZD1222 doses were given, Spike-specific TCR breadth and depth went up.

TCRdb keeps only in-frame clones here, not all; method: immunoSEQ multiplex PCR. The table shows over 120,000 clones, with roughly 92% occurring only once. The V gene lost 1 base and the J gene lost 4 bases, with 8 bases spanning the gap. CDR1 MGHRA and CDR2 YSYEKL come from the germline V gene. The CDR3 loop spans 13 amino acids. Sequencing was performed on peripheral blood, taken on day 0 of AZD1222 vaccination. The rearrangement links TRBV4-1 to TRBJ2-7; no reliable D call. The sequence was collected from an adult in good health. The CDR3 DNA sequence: TGCGCCAGCAGCCAAGCCTTGGGTTACGAGCAGTACTTC. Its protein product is CASSQALGYEQYF.